Below, 18 T cell receptor beta chains from the same sample are listed, as sequenced in a study of OX40 agonist ivuxolimab in advanced cancers. Sequencing used immunoSEQ multiplex PCR; TCRdb keeps in-frame clones, though not all of them. This table holds approximately 50,000 clones, 80% to 90% found once. The input for sequencing was CD4+ or CD8+ T cells sorted from blood, taken in a trial of the OX40 agonist ivuxolimab. The receptors were sampled from an adult with an advanced solid tumor such as melanoma, head and neck, liver or kidney cancer.

The chain joins TRBV5-6 to TRBJ1-2, with TRBD1 as a possible D gene (6 bases). V was shortened by 2 bases and J by 8 bases, with 10 bases between the two germline ends. The CDR3 consists of 12 residues. CDR1 is SGHDT, CDR2 YYEEEE, per germline. The CDR3 protein is CASSFNRDGYTF. In nucleotides, the CDR3 is TGTGCCAGCAGCTTTAACAGGGACGGCTACACCTTC.

This clone has ten or more counts. The J gene is TRBJ2-7, the V gene TRBV27; tentatively, D is TRBD1 (6 bases). Germline CDR1 MNHEY, CDR2 SMNVEV (reference sequence). This CDR3 is 15 amino acids long. V was trimmed by 6 bases and J by 4 bases, leaving 19 bases between them. CDR3 sequence reads: CASRTTPGQTYEQYF. The CDR3, as DNA: TGTGCCAGCAGGACTACGCCGGGACAAACTTACGAGCAGTACTTC.

Only one count was recorded for this clone. This chain uses TRBV4-1 with TRBJ2-1; TRBD2 agrees at 8 bases. CDR1 and CDR2 from the germline V gene are MGHRA and YSYEKL. Losses at the gene ends were 4 bases for V and 4 bases for J; bases not matched to a gene: 6. The length of the CDR3 is 15 residues. The CDR3 here is CASSPSGRVYNEQFF. In nucleotides, the CDR3 is TGCGCCAGCAGCCCTAGCGGGCGAGTTTACAATGAGCAGTTCTTC.

Points on this clone: Other DNA sequences from this sample encode an identical CDR3 as well. The chain combines TRBV27 with TRBJ1-2, with 8 positions matching TRBD1. CDR3 length equals 13 residues. Trimming took 2 bases from V and 6 from J; bases not matched to a gene: 2. Germline assignment: CDR1 MNHEY and CDR2 SMNVEV (reference sequence). For the CDR3, the DNA is TGTGCCAGCAGTTTAGGACAGGGAGATGGCTACACCTTC. Translating it yields CASSLGQGDGYTF.

This chain uses TRBV30 with TRBJ2-7, with a weak D call TRBD2 (6 bases). Per germline, CDR1 GTSNPN and CDR2 SVGIG (reference sequence). The CDR3 spans 11 residues. V lost 4 bases and J 3 bases, leaving 7 bases between the germline ends. The CDR3 region is CAWTEGYEQYF. DNA of the CDR3: TGTGCCTGGACGGAGGGCTACGAGCAGTACTTC.

The chain joins TRBV6-1 to TRBJ2-7; 7 bases map to TRBD2. CDR3 length: 16 amino acids. Unmatched junction bases numbered 12, after V lost 4 bases and J lost 3 bases. CDR1 is MNHNS, CDR2 SASEGT, per germline. CDR3 in amino acids: CASSGQGERDFYEQYF. The CDR3 nucleotides read TGTGCCAGCAGTGGCCAGGGAGAGCGGGACTTCTACGAGCAGTACTTC.

The gene calls are TRBV6-5 and TRBJ2-3; 8 nucleotides match TRBD1. Per germline, CDR1 MNHEY and CDR2 SVGAGI. There are 14 residues in the CDR3. V lost 2 bases, J lost 7 bases, and 5 bases stayed unmatched. Written as DNA, the CDR3 is TGTGCCAGCAGTTACGGGACAGGTCGGCATACGCAGTATTTT. Translated: CASSYGTGRHTQYF.

V usage is TRBV19 and J usage is TRBJ1-5; D is possibly TRBD1 (5 bases). V shed 3 bases and J shed 0 bases, with 12 bases lying between them. Per germline, CDR1 LNHDA and CDR2 SQIVND (reference sequence). The CDR3 sequence is 16 residues long. The CDR3, as DNA: TGTGCCAGTAGTATCTCTTTCGGGGGTAGCAATCAGCCCCAGCATTTT. Translated: CASSISFGGSNQPQHF.

The chain uses TRBV7-6 and TRBJ2-5, with TRBD1 matching over 10 bases. The germline CDR1 and CDR2 sequences are SGHVS and FNYEAQ. The CDR3 has 15 amino acids. Losses at the gene ends were 5 bases for V and 6 bases for J; bases not matched to a gene: 9. In DNA form, the CDR3 reads TGTGCCAGCAGCGACACCGGGACAGGGGTAAAGACCCAGTACTTC. This encodes CASSDTGTGVKTQYF.

The CDR3 loop reads CASSQDLGGLSGEKLFF. CDR3 DNA: TGCGCCAGCAGCCAAGATCTCGGGGGGCTCTCGGGGGAAAAACTGTTTTTT. The chain couples TRBV4-1 to TRBJ1-4; possible D gene TRBD1, 6 bases. The V end was cut by 0 bases, the J end by 8 bases, with 19 bases between. From germline, CDR1 is MGHRA and CDR2 YSYEKL. The CDR3 length is 17 residues.

The chain has TRBV7-9 and TRBJ1-2; the match to TRBD1 covers 8 bases. The V gene's germline CDR1 is SEHNR and CDR2 FQNEAQ (reference sequence). The CDR3 extends over 14 amino acids. J gave up 5 bases and V 4 bases, and 6 bases lay outside the gene matches. CDR3 sequence reads: CASSSGGILYGYTF. CDR3 nucleotide sequence: TGTGCCAGCAGCTCAGGGGGCATACTTTATGGCTACACCTTC.

The CDR3 loop reads CASSLGLMNTEAFF. The CDR3 nucleotides are TGTGCCAGCAGCTTGGGGCTTATGAACACTGAAGCTTTCTTT. The chain recombines TRBV5-4 with TRBJ1-1; D is undetermined. The CDR3 runs 14 residues. From germline, CDR1 is SGHNT and CDR2 YYREEE (reference sequence). The germline V and J ends were trimmed by 0 bases and 0 bases, with 6 bases remaining between them.

V usage is TRBV6-1 and J usage is TRBJ1-2; no reliable D call. The germline V gene has CDR1 MNHNS and CDR2 SASEGT. The CDR3 has 14 residues. V lost 4 bases to trimming and J lost 4 bases, with 13 bases between them. The CDR3 spells CASSADSLLYGYTF. For the CDR3, the DNA is TGTGCCAGCAGTGCTGACTCACTACTCTATGGCTACACCTTC.

The rearrangement joins TRBV4-3 to TRBJ1-4, with D unclear. Germline V gene sequence: CDR1 LGHNA, CDR2 YSLEER. There are 16 residues in the CDR3. Trimming removed 0 bases from V and 4 bases from J, with 12 bases in between. The CDR3 nucleotides read TGCGCCAGCAGCCAAGAGTTTGAGCAAGTTAATGAAAAACTGTTTTTT. Its translation is CASSQEFEQVNEKLFF.

The chain recombines TRBV6-5 with TRBJ1-2; TRBD1 is a possible D gene (6 bases). This CDR3 contains 13 residues. Germline CDR1 is MNHEY and CDR2 is SVGAGI. Trimming cost V 8 bases and J 4 bases, with 14 bases left between them. This CDR3 reads CASESRGIYGYTF. Here the CDR3 DNA reads TGTGCCAGCGAGTCCAGGGGTATCTATGGCTACACCTTC.

The count of this clone is one. The chain couples TRBV27 to TRBJ2-1; D is possibly TRBD2 (6 bases). Germline CDR1 reads MNHEY; CDR2 reads SMNVEV (reference sequence). The CDR3 runs 14 residues. V was trimmed by 1 base and J by 4 bases, leaving 8 bases between them. The CDR3 coding sequence is TGTGCCAGCAGTTTATTAGCGGATTACAATGAGCAGTTCTTC. Amino acid sequence: CASSLLADYNEQFF.

V and J are TRBV12-5 and TRBJ2-1, with D unclear. Between the trimmed V and J ends, which lost 5 bases and 3 bases, there was a span of 14 bases. This CDR3 region has 15 residues. Germline assignment: CDR1 LGHNT and CDR2 FRNRAP. The CDR3: CASGPDVGYYNEQFF. In DNA form, the CDR3 reads TGTGCTAGTGGTCCCGACGTCGGGTACTACAATGAGCAGTTCTTC.

The V and J genes are TRBV5-1 and TRBJ1-1; 8 bases are shared with TRBD1. The V gene end was trimmed by 4 bases and the J gene end by 8 bases; junction bases not matched to a gene: 10. Germline V gene lookup returns CDR1 SGHRS and CDR2 YFSETQ. The CDR3 length is 14 residues. CDR3 in amino acids: CASSEGTGMNEAFF. Here the CDR3 DNA reads TGCGCCAGCAGCGAAGGGACAGGTATGAACGAAGCTTTCTTT.